Presented here are 29 T cell receptor beta chains from one specimen sequenced in a study of graft-versus-host responses after intestinal transplantation. Profiling relied on immunoSEQ multiplex PCR, and the TCRdb table lists in-frame clones only, not all of them. The table lists tens of thousands of clones, 80% of them singletons. Processed graft tissue released its intraepithelial and lamina propria lymphocytes. Here the sequenced sample was ileum tissue, taken 98 days after intestinal transplantation. The receptors shown here come from a human patient who received an intestinal transplant, so some T cells may come from the graft donor.

This chain connects TRBV5-1 to TRBJ1-2; a possible D gene is TRBD1 (5 bases). This CDR3 is 15 amino acids long. Trimming stripped 0 bases from V and 2 bases from J, with 11 bases between. Germline-derived CDR1 and CDR2 are SGHRS and YFSETQ. The CDR3 DNA reads TGCGCCAGCAGCTTGGAACGGGGGTCCAACTATGGCTACACCTTC. Translation gives CASSLERGSNYGYTF.

The V gene is TRBV6-1, the J gene TRBJ1-1; no reliable D call. Germline lookup yields CDR1 MNHNS and CDR2 SASEGT. V gave up 3 bases and J gave up 3 bases, with 8 bases separating them. The CDR3 is 13 residues long. DNA of the CDR3: TGTGCCAGCAGTGAGAACTTGGACACTGAAGCTTTCTTT. Translation gives CASSENLDTEAFF.

The chain employs TRBV5-4 and TRBJ2-1, with D perhaps matching TRBD1 (9 bases). CDR1 and CDR2 (germline): SGHNT, YYREEE (reference sequence). Trimming left V 6 bases short and J 6 bases short, with 22 bases between. CDR3 length: 16 residues. CDR3 in amino acids: CASTRGGQGAFNEQFF. CDR3 coding DNA: TGTGCCAGCACCCGGGGGGGACAGGGCGCCTTCAATGAGCAGTTCTTC.

The CDR3 DNA reads as TGTGCCAGCAGTCGTGCGGGGGGCGTGTCAGATACGCAGTATTTT. Translation gives CASSRAGGVSDTQYF. The chain couples TRBV5-4 to TRBJ2-3; 8 positions match TRBD2. J lost 4 bases, V lost 5 bases, and 9 bases had no gene match. This CDR3 spans 15 amino acids. Germline CDR1 SGHNT, CDR2 YYREEE (reference sequence).

The CDR3 sequence: CASSQGQEAFF. CDR3 nucleotide sequence: TGTGCCAGCAGCCAAGGACAGGAAGCTTTCTTT. The genes are TRBV4-2 and TRBJ1-1; D perhaps matches TRBD1 (5 bases). This CDR3 contains 11 residues. Germline CDR1 is LGHNA and CDR2 is YNFKEQ. Deletions cut 1 base from V and 8 bases from J, with 5 bases between.

This chain uses TRBV5-1 with TRBJ1-2; D might be TRBD1 (5 bases). Trimming stripped 4 bases from V and 4 bases from J, with 20 bases between. Germline V gene sequence: CDR1 SGHRS, CDR2 YFSETQ. The CDR3 has 16 amino acids. The CDR3 nucleotides are TGCGCCAGCAGCCCAACGGGGTCCGACAGCCCCTATGGCTACACCTTC. Translating gives CASSPTGSDSPYGYTF. Full variable domain (outside the CDR3, taken from reference TRBV5-1 and TRBJ1-2): KAGVTQTPRYLIKTRGQQVTLSCSPISGHRSVSWYQQTPGQGLQFLFEYFSETQRNKGNFPGRFSGRQFSNSRSEMNVSTLELGDSALYLCASSPTGSDSPYGYTFGSGTRLTVV.

This clone came up a few times. The V gene is TRBV10-3, the J gene TRBJ1-6, with D unclear. Trimming stripped 0 bases from V and 9 bases from J, with 9 bases between. CDR3 length: 14 amino acids. Germline V CDR1 and CDR2: ENHRY, SYGVKD. For the CDR3, the DNA is TGTGCCATCAGTGAGTCTCGGTTCCGTTCACCCCTCCACTTT. Its translation is CAISESRFRSPLHF.

The chain uses TRBV6-4 and TRBJ2-6; no clear D. The CDR3 covers 14 residues. Trimming cost V 0 bases and J 2 bases, with 2 bases left between them. The germline gives CDR1 MRHNA, CDR2 SNTAGT. The CDR3 here is CASSDSPGANVLTF. CDR3 sequence (DNA): TGTGCCAGCAGTGACTCGCCTGGGGCCAACGTCCTGACTTTC.

The chain couples TRBV11-3 to TRBJ2-7; 8 nucleotides align to TRBD1. The CDR3 totals 17 residues. Trimming cost V 5 bases and J 5 bases; bases outside gene matches: 17. Germline loops: CDR1 SGHNT, CDR2 YENEEA. The CDR3 protein is CASSTGRRQGAFDEQYF. CDR3 DNA sequence: TGTGCCAGCAGCACAGGGAGGCGTCAGGGGGCCTTCGACGAGCAGTACTTC.

This chain connects TRBV6-1 to TRBJ2-3, with D perhaps assigned TRBD1 or TRBD2 (5 bases each). Trimming pared 0 bases from V and 3 bases from J, leaving 13 bases between. The CDR3 loop spans 16 amino acids. Germline loops: CDR1 MNHNS, CDR2 SASEGT. The chain's CDR3 is CASSEAWGSTTDTQYF. For the CDR3, the DNA is TGTGCCAGCAGTGAAGCATGGGGGTCCACTACAGATACGCAGTATTTT.

The genes are TRBV4-1 and TRBJ2-5, with 10 positions matching TRBD2. Germline lookup yields CDR1 MGHRA and CDR2 YSYEKL. Losses at the gene ends were 1 base for V and 1 base for J; bases not matched to a gene: 9. The CDR3 contains 18 residues. The CDR3 bases are TGCGCCAGCAGCCAAGGAGTATTCCAGCGGGGGGGCCAAGAGACCCAGTACTTC. It specifies CASSQGVFQRGGQETQYF.

The chain combines TRBV5-1 with TRBJ2-7; 8 bases line up with TRBD1. Per the germline V gene, CDR1 is SGHRS and CDR2 is YFSETQ. CDR3 size: 15 residues. After removal of 4 bases from V and 3 bases from J, the junction contained 9 bases not matched to a gene. In nucleotides, the CDR3 is TGCGCCAGCAGCCCCGGGACAGGCGGTAACTACGAGCAGTACTTC. This sequence encodes CASSPGTGGNYEQYF.

The V gene is TRBV2, the J gene TRBJ2-7; 9 bases match TRBD1. This CDR3 spans 12 amino acids. With V trimmed by 6 bases and J by 5 bases, 2 bases remained unmatched. Looked up from germline, CDR1 is SNHLY and CDR2 is FYNNEI. The CDR3 reads CASRGQGHEQYF. The CDR3 DNA reads as TGTGCCAGCAGAGGACAGGGGCACGAGCAGTACTTC.

This clone has a single count. The chain carries TRBV9 and TRBJ2-1, with 10 bases aligning to TRBD1. This CDR3 has 15 residues. V was clipped by 2 bases and J by 9 bases; unmatched bases: 8. Germline V CDR1 and CDR2: SGDLS, YYNGEE. CDR3 coding DNA: TGTGCCAGCAGCGTGCGGGACAGGGGAAGCGGTGAGCAGTTCTTC. This gives the protein CASSVRDRGSGEQFF.

The J gene is TRBJ1-2, the V gene TRBV29-1; the D gene is possibly TRBD1 (5 bases). This CDR3 has 13 residues. V was trimmed by 6 bases and J by 5 bases, leaving 16 bases between them. Germline V gives CDR1 SQVTM, CDR2 ANQGSEA. The CDR3 sequence is CSVRAAPNYGYTF. CDR3 DNA sequence: TGCAGCGTCAGGGCAGCTCCGAATTATGGCTACACCTTC.

The rearrangement uses TRBV30 and TRBJ2-7, with a weak D call TRBD1 (6 bases). Germline-derived CDR1 and CDR2 are GTSNPN and SVGIG (reference sequence). V lost 1 base to trimming and J lost 5 bases, with 9 bases between them. There are 12 residues in the CDR3. CDR3 sequence (DNA): TGTGCCTGGAGTGCCAACAGGGACGAGCAGTACTTC. As protein: CAWSANRDEQYF.

This clone was seen a handful of times. The V and J genes are TRBV6-5 and TRBJ1-6; D ambiguous. Per germline, CDR1 MNHEY and CDR2 SVGAGI. The CDR3 has 12 amino acids. Trimming cost V 6 bases and J 11 bases, with 11 bases left between them. The CDR3 bases are TGTGCCAGCAGCGGACCGGGGACACCCCTCCACTTT. It codes for CASSGPGTPLHF.

The V gene is TRBV2, the J gene TRBJ1-2; D remains unclear. Per the germline V gene, CDR1 is SNHLY and CDR2 is FYNNEI. V was pared by 2 bases and J by 3 bases, with 13 bases between. This CDR3 has 15 amino acids. CDR3 loop: CASSESGHWDYGYTF. The CDR3 DNA sequence: TGTGCCAGCAGTGAAAGTGGTCATTGGGACTATGGCTACACCTTC.

The chain is built from TRBV28 and TRBJ1-2, with 10 bases fitting TRBD1. CDR1 is MDHEN, CDR2 SYDVKM, per germline. V dropped 5 bases and J dropped 4; count of bases not matched to a gene: 4. The CDR3 is made up of 14 amino acids. This CDR3 is CASSRQGAGYGYTF. The CDR3 DNA reads TGTGCCAGCAGTCGACAGGGGGCCGGCTATGGCTACACCTTC.

The J gene is TRBJ2-1, the V gene TRBV27; TRBD2 matches 12 bases. CDR3 length equals 18 residues. Trimming cost V 4 bases and J 1 base; bases outside gene matches: 8. CDR1 is MNHEY, CDR2 SMNVEV, per germline (reference sequence). CDR3: CASSSRLAGVLSYNEQFF. CDR3 nucleotide sequence: TGTGCCAGCAGTTCCCGACTAGCGGGGGTCTTATCCTACAATGAGCAGTTCTTC.

This clone appeared a single time. The genes are TRBV5-4 and TRBJ2-5; the match to TRBD2 covers 9 bases. Germline CDR1 SGHNT, CDR2 YYREEE (reference sequence). This CDR3 spans 15 amino acids. J gave up 5 bases and V 3 bases, and 8 bases lay outside the gene matches. CDR3 in DNA: TGTGCCAGCAGCTCCTACCTAACTAGCGGGGAGACCCAGTACTTC. Protein product: CASSSYLTSGETQYF.

DNA of the CDR3: TGTGCCAGCAGCGCCGGGACTAGCGGGGGGAATGAGCAGTTCTTC. It is translated as CASSAGTSGGNEQFF. The chain employs TRBV7-2 and TRBJ2-1, with 15 bases lining up with TRBD2. V dropped 5 bases and J dropped 7; count of bases not matched to a gene: 3. Germline CDR1 SGHTA, CDR2 FQGNSA. CDR3 length equals 15 residues.

The DNA of the CDR3 is TGTGCCAGCGGGGTCTCCTACGAGCAGTACTTC. This translates into CASGVSYEQYF. This chain links TRBV14 with TRBJ2-7; D gene uncertain. V was cut by 8 bases and J by 0 bases, with 5 bases left in between. Germline V gene data show CDR1 as SGHDN and CDR2 as FVKESK. CDR3 length: 11 amino acids.

The table lists this clone with a few counts. The chain employs TRBV6-6 and TRBJ2-7, with D maybe TRBD1 (7 bases). The V and J ends lost 6 bases and 2 bases respectively, with 14 bases between them. Per the germline V gene, CDR1 is MNHNY and CDR2 is SVGAGI (reference sequence). This CDR3 has 14 residues. DNA of the CDR3: TGTGCCAGCAGGTCGACAGGGAGGACCTACGAGCAGTACTTC. Translation: CASRSTGRTYEQYF.

The chain employs TRBV6-1 and TRBJ2-3; 10 positions match TRBD2. This CDR3 region has 12 residues. Trimming took 4 bases from V and 12 from J; bases not matched to a gene: 4. CDR1 and CDR2 from the germline V gene are MNHNS and SASEGT. The CDR3 DNA reads as TGTGCCAGCAGTGTTAGCGGGGGGCACCAGTATTTT. Its protein is CASSVSGGHQYF.

This clone came up once. The chain couples TRBV7-6 to TRBJ2-5; D is ambiguous. The germline gives CDR1 SGHVS, CDR2 FNYEAQ. Trimming cost V 5 bases and J 1 base, with 14 bases left between them. This CDR3 is built from 15 residues. CDR3: CASSPGPALQETQYF. The DNA for the CDR3 is TGTGCCAGCAGCCCCGGGCCGGCCCTCCAAGAGACCCAGTACTTC.

The chain couples TRBV10-2 to TRBJ1-2; the D gene is possibly TRBD1 (5 bases). Germline CDR1 reads WSHSY; CDR2 reads SAAADI. This CDR3 spans 12 amino acids. Trimming stripped 8 bases from V and 4 bases from J, with 11 bases between. The CDR3 loop reads CASEGNRYGYTF. CDR3 nucleotides: TGCGCCAGCGAGGGGAATCGCTATGGCTACACCTTC.

The chain uses TRBV5-1 and TRBJ1-1; unclear D gene. The germline V gene has CDR1 SGHRS and CDR2 YFSETQ. The V end was cut by 0 bases, the J end by 4 bases, with 10 bases between. The CDR3 length is 14 residues. In DNA form, the CDR3 reads TGCGCCAGCAGCTTGGAAGGAGGCGGCACTGAAGCTTTCTTT. Protein product: CASSLEGGGTEAFF. Full variable domain (outside the CDR3, taken from reference TRBV5-1 and TRBJ1-1): KAGVTQTPRYLIKTRGQQVTLSCSPISGHRSVSWYQQTPGQGLQFLFEYFSETQRNKGNFPGRFSGRQFSNSRSEMNVSTLELGDSALYLCASSLEGGGTEAFFGQGTRLTVV.

The gene calls are TRBV19 and TRBJ1-5; D ambiguous. The CDR3 has 15 amino acids. Per germline, CDR1 LNHDA and CDR2 SQIVND (reference sequence). The ends were cut back, 7 bases at V and 4 bases at J, with 17 bases in the middle. CDR3 nucleotides: TGTGCCAGTATAATGGGTGCCCGACTTAATCAGCCCCAGCATTTT. Translated: CASIMGARLNQPQHF.